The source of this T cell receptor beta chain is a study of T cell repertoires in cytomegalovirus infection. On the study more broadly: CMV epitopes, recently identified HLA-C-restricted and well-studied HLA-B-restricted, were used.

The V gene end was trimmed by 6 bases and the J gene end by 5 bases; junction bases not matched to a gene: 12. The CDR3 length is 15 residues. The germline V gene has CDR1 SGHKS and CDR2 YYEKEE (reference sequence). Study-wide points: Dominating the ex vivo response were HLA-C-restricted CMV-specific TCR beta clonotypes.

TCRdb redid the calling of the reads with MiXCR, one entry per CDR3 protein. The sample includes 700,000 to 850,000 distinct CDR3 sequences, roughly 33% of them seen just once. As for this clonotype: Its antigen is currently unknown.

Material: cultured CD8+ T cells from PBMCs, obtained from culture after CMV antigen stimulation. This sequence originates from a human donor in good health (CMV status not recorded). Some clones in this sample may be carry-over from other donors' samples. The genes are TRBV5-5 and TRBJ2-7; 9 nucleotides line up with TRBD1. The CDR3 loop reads CASIDPGQGYHEQYF. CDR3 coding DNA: TGTGCCAGCATCGACCCGGGACAGGGTTACCACGAGCAGTACTTC. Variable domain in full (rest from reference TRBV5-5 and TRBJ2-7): DAGVTQSPTHLIKTRGQQVTLRCSPISGHKSVSWYQQVLGQGPQFIFQYYEKEERGRGNFPDRFSARQFPNYSSELNVNALLLGDSALYLCASIDPGQGYHEQYFGPGTRLTVT.